These 22 T cell receptor beta chains share one sample of origin, sequenced in a study of shared clonotypes between healthy human individuals. The data were produced by immunoSEQ multiplex PCR, yet TCRdb's version contains in-frame clones alone and is incomplete. The profile shows some 2 million clones, about 95% of them singletons. CD8 cells regarded as naive lacked CD45RO, were positively chosen for CCR7, and omitted terminally differentiated effector memory CD45RA+ cells. The sample comprised naive CD8+ T cells sorted from blood. All receptors come from a man between 18 and 35 years old in good health.

V gene TRBV5-1 combines with J gene TRBJ2-7, with D possibly matching TRBD2 (5 bases). The CDR3 spans 14 residues. Between the trimmed V and J ends, which lost 0 bases and 3 bases, there was a span of 10 bases. Germline V lookup: CDR1 SGHRS, CDR2 YFSETQ. This CDR3 is CASSLGLSGYEQYF. In DNA form, the CDR3 reads TGCGCCAGCAGCTTGGGGTTAAGCGGCTACGAGCAGTACTTC.

V is TRBV7-9 and J is TRBJ2-7; possibly TRBD1 or TRBD2 for D (5 bases each). The CDR3 has 11 amino acids. Germline V gene data show CDR1 as SEHNR and CDR2 as FQNEAQ (reference sequence). The V end was cut by 5 bases, the J end by 5 bases, with 7 bases between. CDR3 amino acids: CASSGTHEQYF. As DNA, the CDR3 is TGTGCCAGCAGCGGGACCCACGAGCAGTACTTC.

The V gene is TRBV28, the J gene TRBJ1-5; unclear D gene. The germline gives CDR1 MDHEN, CDR2 SYDVKM. The CDR3 extends over 13 amino acids. With 3 bases removed from V and 0 bases from J, the gap between germline ends came to 3 bases. The CDR3 DNA reads as TGTGCCAGCAGTTTTTATAGCAATCAGCCCCAGCATTTT. Amino acids: CASSFYSNQPQHF.

This clone is a singleton in its sample. The sample holds other DNA sequences that translate to the same CDR3. The CDR3 sequence is CASSLGGSDTQYF. The DNA for the CDR3 is TGTGCCAGCAGCTTGGGTGGTTCAGATACGCAGTATTTT. The J gene is TRBJ2-3, the V gene TRBV5-6, with unresolved D. V gave up 0 bases and J gave up 4 bases, with 6 bases separating them. Per germline, CDR1 SGHDT and CDR2 YYEEEE. The CDR3 covers 13 residues.

The genes are TRBV2 and TRBJ2-3, with D perhaps TRBD1 (6 bases). This CDR3 is 15 amino acids long. Trimming left V 0 bases short and J 3 bases short, with 10 bases between. CDR1 SNHLY and CDR2 FYNNEI come from the germline V gene. The CDR3 coding sequence is TGTGCCAGCAGTGAAGCACGGCAGGGGACAGATACGCAGTATTTT. This codes for CASSEARQGTDTQYF.

The rearrangement links TRBV4-1 to TRBJ1-2; no clear D gene. Trimming took 4 bases from V and 2 from J, leaving 11 bases between them. There are 14 residues in the CDR3. Germline V gene lookup returns CDR1 MGHRA and CDR2 YSYEKL. The CDR3 region has the DNA TGCGCCAGCAGCCGTATAGGTGAAAACTATGGCTACACCTTC. This gives the protein CASSRIGENYGYTF.

The chain has TRBV2 and TRBJ1-1, with 7 nucleotides matching TRBD1. The CDR3 runs 15 residues. CDR1 and CDR2 (germline): SNHLY, FYNNEI. V lost 6 bases, J lost 2 bases, and 9 bases stayed unmatched. Here the CDR3 reads CASRTRDSLNTEAFF. The CDR3 coding sequence is TGTGCCAGCAGGACACGGGACAGCCTTAACACTGAAGCTTTCTTT.

The chain has TRBV5-1 and TRBJ1-1, with TRBD1 matching 7 bases. Germline loops: CDR1 SGHRS, CDR2 YFSETQ. This CDR3 is 13 amino acids long. The trim removed 3 bases at V and 8 bases at J, leaving 7 bases unmatched. This chain's CDR3 is CASSWDSLGEAFF. The CDR3 DNA is TGCGCCAGCAGCTGGGACAGCCTAGGGGAAGCTTTCTTT.

This chain joins TRBV5-8 and TRBJ1-2, with 9 bases aligning to TRBD1. CDR3 length equals 16 residues. Looked up from germline, CDR1 is SGHTS and CDR2 is YDEGEE. V lost 1 base to trimming and J lost 4 bases; unmatched junction nucleotides: 8. The CDR3 DNA follows: TGTGCCAGCAGCTTGACAGGGGGCGAATCCCTCTATGGCTACACCTTC. Translated: CASSLTGGESLYGYTF. The full variable domain, completed using reference TRBV5-8 and TRBJ1-2, is EAGVTQSPTHLIKTRGQQATLRCSPISGHTSVYWYQQALGLGLQFLLWYDEGEERNRGNFPPRFSGRQFPNYSSELNVNALELEDSALYLCASSLTGGESLYGYTFGSGTRLTVV.

This chain uses TRBV11-2 with TRBJ2-5; perhaps TRBD2 as D (6 bases). This CDR3 has 14 amino acids. Germline assignment: CDR1 SGHAT and CDR2 FQNNGV. The ends were cut back, 4 bases at V and 1 base at J, with 10 bases in the middle. DNA for the CDR3: TGTGCCAGCAGCTCCGCCGGGAGCCAAGAGACCCAGTACTTC. It yields the protein CASSSAGSQETQYF. Together with reference TRBV11-2 and TRBJ2-5, the CDR3 gives the full variable domain: EAGVAQSPRYKIIEKRQSVAFWCNPISGHATLYWYQQILGQGPKLLIQFQNNGVVDDSQLPKDRFSAERLKGVDSTLKIQPAKLEDSAVYLCASSSAGSQETQYFGPGTRLLVL.

This clone was seen only once. The chain carries TRBV28 and TRBJ2-7; 7 bases align to TRBD2. The CDR3 has 13 residues. Looked up from germline, CDR1 is MDHEN and CDR2 is SYDVKM. Germline trimming cut 2 bases from V and 6 bases from J; bases unmatched to any gene: 4. CDR3 bases: TGTGCCAGCAGTTTAGGGAGGGTAAGCGAGCAGTACTTC. Its translation is CASSLGRVSEQYF.

The V and J genes are TRBV6-5 and TRBJ2-2; TRBD2 might be the D (6 bases). V was clipped by 8 bases and J by 3 bases, with 7 bases between them. Germline-derived CDR1 and CDR2 are MNHEY and SVGAGI. The CDR3 spans 12 residues. The CDR3 nucleotides read TGTGCCAGCGAGCGGGACACCGGGGAGCTGTTTTTT. Translating it yields CASERDTGELFF.

The V and J genes are TRBV14 and TRBJ2-1; unclear D gene. CDR1 and CDR2 from the germline V gene are SGHDN and FVKESK. The germline V and J ends were trimmed by 2 bases and 2 bases, with 13 bases remaining between them. This CDR3 comprises 16 residues. The CDR3 sequence: CASSQSWGMTYNEQFF. The CDR3 nucleotides read TGTGCCAGCAGCCAATCGTGGGGTATGACCTACAATGAGCAGTTCTTC.

The chain has TRBV7-2 and TRBJ2-5, with 10 bases fitting TRBD1. The J call may be in error: the DNA end matches TRBJ2-7 better. Germline lookup yields CDR1 SGHTA and CDR2 FQGNSA. The CDR3 totals 17 residues. CDR3 nucleotide sequence: TGTGCCAGCAGCTTAGTGGCGGCGGTGGGACAGGGGCCCGAGCAGTACTTC. Protein product: CASSLVAAVGQGPEQYF.

In the case of this clone: The junction does not match germline at one end; this may be a read error. The chain recombines TRBV28 with TRBJ2-5; 8 bases are shared with TRBD1. The CDR3 consists of 15 residues. Germline lookup yields CDR1 MDHEN and CDR2 SYDVKM. The CDR3 spells CAGSPGTGLQETQYF. The CDR3 nucleotides are TGTGCCGGCAGCCCCGGGACAGGACTCCAAGAGACCCAGTACTTC.

This clone was recorded only once. The chain uses TRBV2 and TRBJ2-1; TRBD2 aligns across 8 bases. V shed 6 bases and J 7 bases; nucleotides not matched to a gene: 11. The germline V gene encodes CDR1 SNHLY and CDR2 FYNNEI. The CDR3 runs to 15 residues. This CDR3 is CASRIGGAPLNEQFF. CDR3 nucleotide sequence: TGTGCCAGCAGGATCGGGGGGGCCCCCCTGAATGAGCAGTTCTTC. Together with reference TRBV2 and TRBJ2-1, the CDR3 gives the full variable domain: EPEVTQTPSHQVTQMGQEVILRCVPISNHLYFYWYRQILGQKVEFLVSFYNNEISEKSEIFDDQFSVERPDGSNFTLKIRSTKLEDSAMYFCASRIGGAPLNEQFFGPGTRLTVL.

The rearrangement uses TRBV27 and TRBJ2-7, with D unresolved. Germline CDR1 and CDR2: MNHEY and SMNVEV (reference sequence). This CDR3 comprises 15 residues. Trimming cost V 2 bases and J 3 bases, with 14 bases left between them. CDR3 nucleotide sequence: TGTGCCAGCAGTTTAAACCCCCTAGTCTTCTACGAGCAGTACTTC. As protein: CASSLNPLVFYEQYF.

J is TRBJ2-2 and V is TRBV28; 7 bases match TRBD1. Germline V gives CDR1 MDHEN, CDR2 SYDVKM. The length of the CDR3 is 14 residues. Unmatched junction bases numbered 4, after V lost 2 bases and J lost 7 bases. CDR3 in amino acids: CASSLTGVGGELFF. CDR3 nucleotide sequence: TGTGCCAGCAGTTTAACAGGGGTCGGCGGGGAGCTGTTTTTT.

The chain carries TRBV9 and TRBJ2-1; 11 bases match TRBD2. V lost 2 bases, J lost 4 bases, and 8 bases stayed unmatched. Germline CDR1 is SGDLS and CDR2 is YYNGEE. The CDR3 length is 17 residues. The CDR3 loop is CASSVTQLAGAYNEQFF. CDR3 in DNA: TGTGCCAGCAGCGTGACGCAACTAGCGGGAGCGTACAATGAGCAGTTCTTC.

The V and J genes are TRBV4-1 and TRBJ1-5, with D possibly being TRBD1 (6 bases). Germline V CDR1 and CDR2: MGHRA, YSYEKL. V dropped 2 bases and J dropped 4 bases, with 12 bases sitting between them. The CDR3 is 15 amino acids. CDR3 nucleotide sequence: TGCGCCAGCAGCCAAACGGGACAACAAAATCAGCCCCAGCATTTT. This sequence encodes CASSQTGQQNQPQHF.

V usage is TRBV7-9 and J usage is TRBJ1-2, with TRBD1 identical over 9 bases. The CDR3 is made up of 16 amino acids. The germline V gene has CDR1 SEHNR and CDR2 FQNEAQ (reference sequence). V lost 1 base and J lost 4; bases outside the gene matches: 7. Here the CDR3 DNA reads TGTGCCAGCAGCTTAGGCCTTACAGGGGGCGTCTATGGCTACACCTTC. It codes for CASSLGLTGGVYGYTF.

In this sample, this clone turned up once. The J gene is TRBJ1-2, the V gene TRBV9; D call uncertain. The germline V gene has CDR1 SGDLS and CDR2 YYNGEE. Trimming cost V 0 bases and J 2 bases, with 8 bases left between them. This CDR3 has 14 residues. In nucleotides, the CDR3 is TGTGCCAGCAGCGTAGAACAGCTCAACTATGGCTACACCTTC. It specifies CASSVEQLNYGYTF.